This section outlines one TCR beta chain sequence together with its context. Its antigen is not known. This entry is derived from a study of shared clonotypes between healthy human individuals. Study background: Three CD4 naive, three CD4 memory, two CD8 naive and one CD8 memory plate were used per donor.

Regarding the study as a whole: The diversity represented, both genetic and in exposure history, was limited by few donors.

The CDR3 consists of 17 residues. Germline V gives CDR1 KGHSH, CDR2 LQKENI. V was trimmed by 1 base and J by 5 bases, leaving 21 bases between them. The data were produced by immunoSEQ multiplex PCR, yet TCRdb's version contains in-frame clones alone and is incomplete. The sample holds around 2.1 million clones, 90% to 96% seen once. This sequence joins TRBV18 and TRBJ2-7, with D maybe TRBD2 (5 bases). The TCR was taken from a man in his late teens or twenties in good health. Sequenced: naive CD4+ T cells sorted from blood. Noted subset: CD45RA+ positively selected. The CDR3 sequence is CASSPRKGVGLVDEQYF. In DNA form, the CDR3 reads TGTGCCAGCTCACCACGTAAGGGAGTGGGCCTAGTTGACGAGCAGTACTTC.